The present entry profiles one TCR beta chain with its context. The table came from immunoSEQ multiplex PCR; TCRdb's copy has only in-frame clones and leaves some out. The repertoire includes about 110,000 clones, roughly 88% of them detected once, and around 3.5% sits in the top ten. The sample originates from a study of control samples from healthy donors and cancer patients. CDR3 size: 11 residues. The germline CDR1 and CDR2 sequences are SEHNR and FQNEAQ (reference sequence). V lost 3 bases to trimming and J lost 11 bases, with 10 bases between them. The receptor was isolated from a woman aged 55-70 years with lung cancer. Specimen: PBMCs. The rearrangement uses TRBV7-9 and TRBJ1-1; possibly TRBD1 for D (5 bases). Written as DNA, the CDR3 is TGTGCCAGCAGCTTGAATAGGGACGCTTTCTTT. Its translation is CASSLNRDAFF.